What follows are 2 T cell receptor beta chains derived from one specimen sequenced in a study of T cell repertoires in cytomegalovirus infection. One entry per CDR3 protein results from TCRdb running MiXCR on the reads. The data hold around 540,000 distinct CDR3 sequences, with about 33% observed a single time. Antigens for these TCRs are unknown. The sample here was cultured PBMCs, taken from culture after CMV antigen stimulation. The receptors come from a human donor in good health (CMV status not recorded). Some clones in this sample may be carry-over from other donors' samples.

This clonotype has just a few counts. The V and J genes are TRBV7-2 and TRBJ2-1; possibly TRBD1 for D (7 bases). This CDR3 is 13 amino acids long. The germline V gene encodes CDR1 SGHTA and CDR2 FQGNSA. The V end was cut by 4 bases, the J end by 10 bases, with 14 bases between. The CDR3 loop is CASSSGGGWEQFF. The CDR3 DNA sequence: TGTGCCAGCAGCTCAGGAGGGGGCTGGGAGCAGTTCTTC.

The table lists this clonotype with a count of one. This may be a read error: a much more frequent sequence differs by one nucleotide. J is TRBJ2-2 and V is TRBV7-4, with D perhaps TRBD2 (5 bases). Germline V gene sequence: CDR1 SGHVT, CDR2 SQSDAQ. The CDR3 is made up of 16 amino acids. As DNA, the CDR3 is TGTGCCAGCAGCTTAATTGGCGGGCGGATCACCGGGGAGCTGTCTTTT. Protein sequence: CASSLIGGRITGELSF.